This T cell receptor beta chain stems from a study of OX40 agonist ivuxolimab in advanced cancers. Sequencing was performed with immunoSEQ multiplex PCR; in TCRdb, only in-frame clones are kept and a portion is missing. Of 50,000 to 70,000 clones listed, over 75% were seen once; the top ten hold roughly an eighth. This CDR3 spans 16 amino acids. Trimming left V 2 bases short and J 0 bases short, with 13 bases between. Looked up from germline, CDR1 is SGDLS and CDR2 is YYNGEE. The sample consisted of CD4+ or CD8+ T cells sorted from blood, taken in a trial of the OX40 agonist ivuxolimab. The receptor was derived from an adult with an advanced solid tumor such as melanoma, head and neck, liver or kidney cancer. The chain carries TRBV9 and TRBJ2-3; D might be TRBD2 (5 bases). The CDR3 loop is CASSVGLAPSTDTQYF. The DNA for the CDR3 is TGTGCCAGCAGCGTGGGGTTAGCGCCGAGCACAGATACGCAGTATTTT.